This note documents a single T cell receptor (beta chain) sequence. The antigen is unknown. It may be a read error: a sequence one base away is much more abundant. Researchers attached unique molecular identifiers to individual cDNA molecules. TCRdb used MiXCR to reprocess the 5' RACE reads, holding one entry per CDR3 protein. Here the sample spans tens of thousands of distinct CDR3 sequences, roughly 12% being singletons. Germline V lookup: CDR1 KGHSH, CDR2 LQKENI. Trimming pared 2 bases from V and 14 bases from J, leaving 13 bases between. The CDR3 length is 13 residues. The data originate from a study of early T cells in non-severe SARS-CoV-2 infection. Study-level background: Sequenced bulk RNA came from whole blood that was unsorted, and chains were unpaired.

Whole-study findings and limits: VDJdb-based matching was biased toward anti-spike CD8 responses and missed private and CD4 specificities.

The TCR comes from an adult who was a healthcare worker with PCR-confirmed SARS-CoV-2 infection or an uninfected control (not recorded which). J is TRBJ1-6 and V is TRBV18; perhaps TRBD1 as D (5 bases). Sequenced input: whole blood. CDR3 in amino acids: CASSPDSFTALHF. The CDR3 DNA is TGTGCCAGCTCACCAGACAGTTTTACCGCCCTCCACTTT.